This entry concerns a single T cell receptor beta chain. Time point of the sample: blood 4 weeks post-SBRT, at nephrectomy. Documented treatment: 15 Gy SBRT to primary tumor, nephrectomy 4 weeks later. Nephrectomy followed 15 Gy stereotactic body radiation by 4 weeks. Blood was sampled at baseline, 2 weeks and 4 weeks after SBRT. The protocol was immunoSEQ multiplex PCR, while the TCRdb copy is restricted to in-frame clones and leaves out a portion. The table shows more than 120,000 clones, with approximately 86% occurring only once. The source of the sample is a study of radiation and T cells in renal cell carcinoma. The starting material was blood, obtained from a patient whose treatment included radiotherapy and nephrectomy. The source is a woman between 50 and 59 years old with renal cell carcinoma.

The CDR3 DNA sequence: TGTGCCAGCCTCGGGGAGGGCACCTACGAGCAGTACTTC. Its protein product is CASLGEGTYEQYF. The V gene is TRBV28, the J gene TRBJ2-7; 7 nucleotides match TRBD2. In germline, CDR1 is MDHEN, CDR2 SYDVKM. CDR3 size: 13 residues. V shed 8 bases, J shed 2 bases, and the junction held 6 bases outside the gene matches.